The 10 T cell receptor beta chains in this list originate from one sample, sequenced in a study of cytomegalovirus exposure and HLA in healthy donors. The PCR was carried out with 60 Vbeta primers and 13 Jbeta primers. Repertoires were generated with immunoSEQ multiplex PCR, while TCRdb's copy carries only in-frame clones and drops some. The sample has about 140,000 clones, roughly 79% seen once. Sequencing was carried out using PBMCs. The receptors originated from a woman aged 40 to 55 in good health and CMV-seronegative.

This clone has just one count. The chain joins TRBV5-5 to TRBJ2-7; perhaps TRBD1 as D (6 bases). The CDR3 extends over 17 amino acids. Germline V lookup: CDR1 SGHKS, CDR2 YYEKEE (reference sequence). V was pared by 2 bases and J by 2 bases, with 20 bases between. For the CDR3, the DNA is TGTGCCAGCAGCTTACGGGACATGGGCCCGGGTACCTACGAGCAGTACTTC. The encoded protein is CASSLRDMGPGTYEQYF.

The rearrangement joins TRBV19 to TRBJ1-5, with TRBD1 matching over 7 bases. V lost 4 bases to trimming and J lost 3 bases; unmatched junction nucleotides: 9. CDR1 and CDR2 (germline): LNHDA, SQIVND (reference sequence). The CDR3 loop spans 16 amino acids. The CDR3 sequence is CASSRLQGVNNQPQHF. In DNA form, the CDR3 reads TGTGCCAGTAGTAGACTCCAGGGGGTTAACAATCAGCCCCAGCATTTT.

The V call is TRBV4-2, the J call TRBJ2-7, with TRBD2 identical over 9 bases. In germline, CDR1 is LGHNA, CDR2 YNFKEQ. This CDR3 is 15 amino acids long. Unmatched junction bases numbered 2, after V lost 0 bases and J lost 2 bases. Here the CDR3 DNA reads TGTGCCAGCAGCCAAGACTCTAGCGGGGCCTACGAGCAGTACTTC. It codes for CASSQDSSGAYEQYF.

The chain carries TRBV27 and TRBJ2-7; 7 bases fit TRBD1. Trimming took 5 bases from V and 5 from J; bases not matched to a gene: 12. The germline V gene has CDR1 MNHEY and CDR2 SMNVEV (reference sequence). The CDR3 has 15 amino acids. CDR3 DNA: TGTGCCAGCAGTCCCTTGATGACAGGGTCCCACGAGCAGTACTTC. It codes for CASSPLMTGSHEQYF.

As concerns this clone: Other nucleotide sequences from this sample produce the same CDR3. The rearrangement links TRBV9 to TRBJ2-5, with D unresolved. Trimming removed 4 bases from V and 0 bases from J, with 7 bases in between. CDR1 is SGDLS and CDR2 is YYNGEE in the germline V gene. The CDR3 totals 13 residues. The CDR3 nucleotides read TGTGCCAGCAGCCCTCTGTACCAAGAGACCCAGTACTTC. Translating gives CASSPLYQETQYF.

J is TRBJ2-7 and V is TRBV21-1; the table's D call, TRBD2, has no DNA check behind it. TRBV21-1 is a known pseudogene. The CDR3 has 16 amino acids. This CDR3 reads CASSDRTSGKENEQYF. CDR3 DNA sequence: TGTGCCAGCAGCGATAGGACTAGCGGGAAGGAGAACGAGCAGTACTTC.

V and J are TRBV7-9 and TRBJ2-5; 7 bases line up with TRBD1. The CDR3 sequence is 15 residues long. Germline values: CDR1 SEHNR, CDR2 FQNEAQ (reference sequence). V dropped 5 bases and J dropped 2; count of bases not matched to a gene: 8. CDR3 coding DNA: TGTGCCAGCAGCCTTGTGACAGGGCAGCAAGAGACCCAGTACTTC. Encoded protein: CASSLVTGQQETQYF.

The J gene is TRBJ2-3, the V gene TRBV6-5; D perhaps matches TRBD2 (6 bases). The CDR3 length is 16 residues. Germline CDR1 reads MNHEY; CDR2 reads SVGAGI. Trimming left V 2 bases short and J 3 bases short, with 15 bases between. The CDR3: CASSYGGVRGTDTQYF. The CDR3, as DNA: TGTGCCAGCAGTTACGGAGGGGTCAGAGGTACAGATACGCAGTATTTT.

The J gene is TRBJ2-7, the V gene TRBV9, with TRBD1 matching 9 bases. The CDR3 length is 16 residues. Germline CDR1 SGDLS, CDR2 YYNGEE. J was trimmed by 0 bases and V by 1 base; bases with no gene match: 5. As DNA, the CDR3 is TGTGCCAGCAGCGTATCCGGGACAGGGAGCTCCTACGAGCAGTACTTC. Translation gives CASSVSGTGSSYEQYF.

This chain links TRBV4-2 with TRBJ2-5; 14 nucleotides align to TRBD2. CDR3 size: 20 residues. V lost 1 base to trimming and J lost 5 bases; unmatched junction nucleotides: 15. Germline-derived CDR1 and CDR2 are LGHNA and YNFKEQ. For the CDR3, the DNA is TGTGCCAGCAGCCAAGGCCGGGGACTAGCGGGAGACGACATCGGTGAGACCCAGTACTTC. It specifies CASSQGRGLAGDDIGETQYF.